Below are 21 T cell receptor beta chains sequenced from a single sample in a study of blood T cell repertoires in COVID-19. The protocol was immunoSEQ multiplex PCR, while the TCRdb copy is restricted to in-frame clones and leaves out a portion. Of about 140,000 clones listed, 70% to 90% are singletons. The specimen was PBMCs or T cells enriched from blood (not recorded which). Source of these receptors: a woman between 45 and 60 years old with acute COVID-19.

This chain joins TRBV24-1 and TRBJ2-3; 8 nucleotides match TRBD2. Germline CDR1 KGHDR, CDR2 SFDVKD. This CDR3 spans 16 amino acids. V lost 2 bases, J lost 3 bases, and 6 bases stayed unmatched. The CDR3 loop reads CATSDSVREGTDTQYF. CDR3 nucleotides: TGTGCCACCAGTGATTCGGTACGGGAGGGGACAGATACGCAGTATTTT.

This clone came up a few times. This chain links TRBV5-1 with TRBJ2-2; no reliable D call. V was cut by 3 bases and J by 2 bases, with 8 bases left in between. The CDR3 is 14 residues long. Germline V gene sequence: CDR1 SGHRS, CDR2 YFSETQ. The CDR3 region is CASSYGGNTGELFF. In DNA, the CDR3 is TGCGCCAGCAGCTACGGCGGTAACACCGGGGAGCTGTTTTTT. Variable domain in full (rest from reference TRBV5-1 and TRBJ2-2): KAGVTQTPRYLIKTRGQQVTLSCSPISGHRSVSWYQQTPGQGLQFLFEYFSETQRNKGNFPGRFSGRQFSNSRSEMNVSTLELGDSALYLCASSYGGNTGELFFGEGSRLTVL.

This clone was observed a handful of times. This chain links TRBV11-3 with TRBJ1-1, with 7 bases aligning to TRBD1. This CDR3 comprises 16 residues. The germline gives CDR1 SGHNT, CDR2 YENEEA. With V trimmed by 1 base and J by 10 bases, 15 bases remained unmatched. CDR3 loop: CASSLAVNYRGAGAFF. The CDR3 DNA reads as TGTGCCAGCAGCTTAGCCGTAAATTACAGGGGCGCTGGAGCTTTCTTT.

V is TRBV6-1 and J is TRBJ1-6; D may be TRBD1 (6 bases). This CDR3 is 17 amino acids long. CDR1 is MNHNS and CDR2 is SASEGT in the germline V gene. V was cut by 3 bases and J by 10 bases, with 22 bases left in between. CDR3 sequence reads: CASSDAPTGLRLSPLHF. DNA of the CDR3: TGTGCCAGCAGTGATGCCCCAACAGGGTTACGGCTCTCACCCCTCCACTTT.

The chain employs TRBV3-1 (or the pseudogene TRBV3-2) and TRBJ2-2; no firm D call. This CDR3 comprises 15 residues. Germline values: CDR1 LGHDT, CDR2 YNNKEL (reference sequence). Trimming stripped 4 bases from V and 7 bases from J, with 16 bases between. The CDR3 reads CASSPFGGDGGELFF. The CDR3 nucleotides are TGTGCCAGCAGCCCCTTCGGCGGAGACGGCGGGGAGCTGTTTTTT.

V and J are TRBV6-6 and TRBJ2-1; D unresolved. The CDR3 has 13 residues. V was shortened by 5 bases and J by 5 bases, with 10 bases between the two germline ends. Per the germline V gene, CDR1 is MNHNY and CDR2 is SVGAGI (reference sequence). In DNA, the CDR3 is TGTGCCAGCAGTCGCGAGACTGACAATGAGCAGTTCTTC. Translation: CASSRETDNEQFF.

The chain is built from TRBV12-3 or TRBV12-4 and TRBJ2-7; unclear D gene. This CDR3 is built from 13 residues. Trimming pared 1 base from V and 3 bases from J, leaving 7 bases between. CDR3 nucleotides: TGTGCCAGCAGTTTAGACCTTAGCTACGAGCAGTACTTC. This sequence encodes CASSLDLSYEQYF.

V usage is TRBV21-1 and J usage is TRBJ1-1; the D segment call TRBD1 is taken from the table without a DNA check. TRBV21-1 counts as a pseudogene. The CDR3 extends over 14 amino acids. The CDR3 loop is CASNGQGKRSEAFF. The DNA for the CDR3 is TGTGCCAGTAACGGACAGGGAAAGAGGAGTGAAGCTTTCTTT.

The rearrangement joins TRBV12-3 or TRBV12-4 to TRBJ2-7, with 7 bases that match TRBD2. Trimming at V came to 3 bases and at J to 5 bases, leaving 4 bases not matched to a gene. CDR3 length: 13 residues. In nucleotides, the CDR3 is TGTGCCAGCAGTTTCGACGGGAGGCACGAGCAGTACTTC. This sequence encodes CASSFDGRHEQYF.

The chain links TRBV10-1 to TRBJ1-3, with 8 bases identical to TRBD1. Trimming cost V 6 bases and J 6 bases; bases outside gene matches: 7. CDR3 length: 14 amino acids. Germline-derived CDR1 and CDR2 are WNHNN and SYGVQD (reference sequence). This CDR3 is CASSNGQGENTIYF. CDR3 coding DNA: TGCGCCAGCAGCAACGGACAGGGAGAAAACACCATATATTTT.

As to this clone: Distinct nucleotide sequences in the sample also encode this CDR3. The chain combines TRBV27 with TRBJ2-6; D remains ambiguous. The CDR3 runs to 14 residues. V was shortened by 8 bases and J by 0 bases, with 8 bases between the two germline ends. Germline V CDR1 and CDR2: MNHEY, SMNVEV (reference sequence). The CDR3 nucleotides read TGTGCCAGCTCGAGTTACTCTGGGGCCAACGTCCTGACTTTC. The encoded protein is CASSSYSGANVLTF.

The CDR3 DNA follows: TGTGCCAGCAGTAACTCGATCTACGAGCAGTACTTC. Translated, it gives CASSNSIYEQYF. This rearrangement joins TRBV7-9 to TRBJ2-7; D not certain. The CDR3 has 12 residues. The V and J ends lost 6 bases and 3 bases respectively, with 9 bases between them. Germline values: CDR1 SEHNR, CDR2 FQNEAQ (reference sequence). Full variable domain (missing parts from reference TRBV7-9 and TRBJ2-7): DTGVSQNPRHKITKRGQNVTFRCDPISEHNRLYWYRQTLGQGPEFLTYFQNEAQLEKSRLLSDRFSAERPKGSFSTLEIQRTEQGDSAMYLCASSNSIYEQYFGPGTRLTVT.

About this clone itself: The junction departs from germline at one end; a sequencing error may be responsible. The rearrangement joins TRBV18 to TRBJ2-3, with 10 bases identical to TRBD1. Germline V CDR1 and CDR2: KGHSH, LQKENI. CDR3 length: 16 residues. The CDR3 DNA is TGTGCCGGCTCACGACGACAGGGGGCAGGTTCAGATACGCAGTATTTT. Amino acid sequence: CAGSRRQGAGSDTQYF.

This clone was seen a single time. V usage is TRBV7-2 and J usage is TRBJ2-4, with D unclear. The CDR3 runs 16 residues. Germline-derived CDR1 and CDR2 are SGHTA and FQGNSA. V was pared by 0 bases and J by 10 bases, with 19 bases between. The CDR3 here is CASSLAPPGLGYIQYF. The DNA of the CDR3 is TGTGCCAGCAGCTTAGCGCCCCCCGGGTTGGGTTATATTCAGTACTTC.

This chain joins TRBV5-8 and TRBJ2-7; 9 nucleotides align to TRBD1. Trimming removed 2 bases from V and 7 bases from J; junction bases left unmatched: 10. Per the germline V gene, CDR1 is SGHTS and CDR2 is YDEGEE. This CDR3 spans 15 amino acids. The CDR3 sequence is CASSFTRTGVVEQYF. In nucleotides, the CDR3 is TGTGCCAGCAGCTTTACCAGGACAGGGGTAGTAGAGCAGTACTTC.

This chain connects TRBV7-9 to TRBJ2-6; 7 nucleotides line up with TRBD1. The CDR3 sequence is 17 residues long. The V gene's germline CDR1 is SEHNR and CDR2 FQNEAQ (reference sequence). V trimming: 5 bases; J trimming: 0 bases; junction bases outside the gene matches: 7. CDR3 coding DNA: TGTGCCAGCAGCCCGGGACAGACCAGCTCTGGGGCCAACGTCCTGACTTTC. This gives the protein CASSPGQTSSGANVLTF.

The chain combines TRBV28 with TRBJ1-3; 8 bases match TRBD1. V lost 8 bases to trimming and J lost 2 bases; unmatched junction nucleotides: 8. Germline CDR1 and CDR2: MDHEN and SYDVKM. This CDR3 contains 15 residues. The CDR3 region has the DNA TGTGCCAGCCGGACAGGGAGTTCGGCTGGAAACACCATATATTTT. It yields the protein CASRTGSSAGNTIYF.

The CDR3 nucleotides are TGTGCCAGCAGCTCAGAAGAGACCCAGTACTTC. Translation gives CASSSEETQYF. The chain has TRBV7-6 and TRBJ2-5, with D uncertain. This CDR3 comprises 11 residues. The V end was cut by 4 bases, the J end by 3 bases, with 3 bases between. Germline V lookup: CDR1 SGHVS, CDR2 FNYEAQ.

This chain joins TRBV5-5 and TRBJ1-5; tentatively, D is TRBD1 (6 bases). CDR3 length: 15 residues. Germline lookup yields CDR1 SGHKS and CDR2 YYEKEE (reference sequence). V was cut by 2 bases and J by 4 bases, with 13 bases left in between. CDR3 nucleotides: TGTGCCAGCAGCTTATCTACAGGGCTAAATCAGCCCCAGCATTTT. Protein: CASSLSTGLNQPQHF.

This clone was detected only a few times. The chain has TRBV7-9 and TRBJ2-1, with TRBD2 matching 8 bases. This CDR3 has 14 amino acids. Germline-derived CDR1 and CDR2 are SEHNR and FQNEAQ (reference sequence). J was trimmed by 8 bases and V by 0 bases; bases with no gene match: 3. The CDR3 nucleotides read TGTGCCAGCAGCTTAGCGCGGGGGGTCCATGAGCAGTTCTTC. This gives the protein CASSLARGVHEQFF.

The chain recombines TRBV3-1 (or the pseudogene TRBV3-2) with TRBJ2-7, with no clear D. Germline CDR1 is LGHDT and CDR2 is YNNKEL (reference sequence). This CDR3 is 16 amino acids long. Trimming stripped 1 base from V and 0 bases from J, with 13 bases between. The CDR3 DNA reads TGTGCCAGCAGCCAAGGCGCCGCGCTAAACTCCTACGAGCAGTACTTC. This translates into CASSQGAALNSYEQYF.